The sequence of this T cell receptor beta chain was determined in a study of T cells after yellow fever vaccination. TCRdb fed the 5' RACE reads into MiXCR, producing one record per CDR3 protein. The sample yields some 600,000 distinct CDR3 sequences, around an eighth seen once. This clonotype was observed a few times. Germline CDR1 reads MNHEY; CDR2 reads SVGEGT. With 5 bases removed from V and 0 bases from J, the gap between germline ends came to 11 bases. The length of the CDR3 is 14 residues. Sequenced material: PBMCs, taken on the day of the yellow fever booster vaccination. V usage is TRBV6-2 or TRBV6-3 and J usage is TRBJ2-7, with a weak D call TRBD2 (6 bases). The source is a man between 25 and 39 years old who received the YFV17D yellow fever vaccine. In DNA, the CDR3 is TGTGCCAGCAGTCCGGGACTTCCCTCCTACGAGCAGTACTTC. Protein product: CASSPGLPSYEQYF.